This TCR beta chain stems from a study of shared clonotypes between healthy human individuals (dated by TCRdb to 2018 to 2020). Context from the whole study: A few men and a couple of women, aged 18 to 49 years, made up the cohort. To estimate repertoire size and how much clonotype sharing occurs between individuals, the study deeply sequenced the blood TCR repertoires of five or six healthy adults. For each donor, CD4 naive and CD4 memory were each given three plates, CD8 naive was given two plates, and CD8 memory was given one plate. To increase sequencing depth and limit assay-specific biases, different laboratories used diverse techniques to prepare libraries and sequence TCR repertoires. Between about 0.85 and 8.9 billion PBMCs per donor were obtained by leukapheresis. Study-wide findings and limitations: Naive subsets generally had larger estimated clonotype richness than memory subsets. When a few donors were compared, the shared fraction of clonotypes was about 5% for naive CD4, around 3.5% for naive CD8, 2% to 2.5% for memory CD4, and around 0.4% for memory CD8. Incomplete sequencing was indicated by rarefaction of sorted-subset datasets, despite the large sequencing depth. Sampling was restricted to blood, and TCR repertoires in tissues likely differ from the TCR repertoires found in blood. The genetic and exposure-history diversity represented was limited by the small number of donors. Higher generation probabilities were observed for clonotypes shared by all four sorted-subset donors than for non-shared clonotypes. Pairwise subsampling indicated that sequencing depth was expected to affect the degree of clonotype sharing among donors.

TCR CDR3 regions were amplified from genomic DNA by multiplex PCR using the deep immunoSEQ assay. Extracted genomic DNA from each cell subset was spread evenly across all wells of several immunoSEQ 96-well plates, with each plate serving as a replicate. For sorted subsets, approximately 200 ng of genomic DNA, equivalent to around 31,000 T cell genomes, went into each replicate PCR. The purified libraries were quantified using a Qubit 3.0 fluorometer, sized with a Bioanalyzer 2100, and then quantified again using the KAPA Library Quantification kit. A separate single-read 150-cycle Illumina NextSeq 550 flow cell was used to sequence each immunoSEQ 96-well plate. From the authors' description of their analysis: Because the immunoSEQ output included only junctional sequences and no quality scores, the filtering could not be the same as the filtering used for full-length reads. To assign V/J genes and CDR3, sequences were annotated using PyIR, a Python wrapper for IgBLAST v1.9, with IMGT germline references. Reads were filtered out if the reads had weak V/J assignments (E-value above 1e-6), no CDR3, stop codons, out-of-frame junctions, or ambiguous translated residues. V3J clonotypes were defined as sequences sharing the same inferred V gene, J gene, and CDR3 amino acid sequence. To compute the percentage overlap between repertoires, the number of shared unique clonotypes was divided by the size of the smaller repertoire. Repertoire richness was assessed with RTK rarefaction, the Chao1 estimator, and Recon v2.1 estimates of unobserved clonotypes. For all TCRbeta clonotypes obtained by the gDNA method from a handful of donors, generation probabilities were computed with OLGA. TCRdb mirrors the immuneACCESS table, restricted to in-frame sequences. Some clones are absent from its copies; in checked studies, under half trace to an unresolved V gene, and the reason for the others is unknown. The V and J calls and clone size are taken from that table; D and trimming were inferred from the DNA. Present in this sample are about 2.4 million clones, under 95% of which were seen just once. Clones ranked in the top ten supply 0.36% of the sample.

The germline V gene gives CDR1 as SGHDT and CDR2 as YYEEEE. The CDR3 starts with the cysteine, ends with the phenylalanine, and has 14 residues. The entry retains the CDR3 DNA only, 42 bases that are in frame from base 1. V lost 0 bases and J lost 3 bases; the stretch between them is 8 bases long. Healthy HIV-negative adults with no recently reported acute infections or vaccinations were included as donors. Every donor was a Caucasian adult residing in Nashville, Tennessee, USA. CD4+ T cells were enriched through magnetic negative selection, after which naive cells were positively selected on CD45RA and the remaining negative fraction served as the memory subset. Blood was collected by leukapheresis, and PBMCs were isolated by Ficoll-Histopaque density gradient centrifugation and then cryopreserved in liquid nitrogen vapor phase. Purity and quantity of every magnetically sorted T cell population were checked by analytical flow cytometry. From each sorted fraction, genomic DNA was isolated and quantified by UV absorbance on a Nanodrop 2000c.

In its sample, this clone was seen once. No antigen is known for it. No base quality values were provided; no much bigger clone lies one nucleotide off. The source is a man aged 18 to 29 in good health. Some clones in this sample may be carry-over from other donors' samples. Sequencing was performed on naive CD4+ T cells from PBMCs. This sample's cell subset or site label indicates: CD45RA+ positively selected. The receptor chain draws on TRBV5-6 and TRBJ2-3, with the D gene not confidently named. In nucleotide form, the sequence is TGTGCCAGCAGCTTGGTTGGGTTAACAGATACGCAGTATTTT. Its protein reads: CASSLVGLTDTQYF.